Presented here are 5 T cell receptor beta chains from one specimen sequenced in a study of cytomegalovirus exposure and HLA in healthy donors. PCR involved 60 Vbeta and 13 Jbeta primers. TCRdb's copy holds only in-frame clones and misses some; the assay was immunoSEQ multiplex PCR. In the table there are roughly 200,000 clones, 80% to 90% of which are singletons. The material sequenced was PBMCs. These receptors all stem from a woman in her twenties or thirties in good health and CMV-seronegative.

V gene TRBV7-8 combines with J gene TRBJ2-1, with a possible D match to TRBD2 (7 bases). The germline CDR1 and CDR2 sequences are SGHVS and FQNEAQ. This CDR3 contains 16 residues. V was pared by 1 base and J by 4 bases, with 14 bases between. The CDR3 DNA follows: TGTGCCAGCAGCTTAGATCGGAGGGGGGGGTACAATGAGCAGTTCTTC. Translating it yields CASSLDRRGGYNEQFF. Supplemented by reference TRBV7-8 and TRBJ2-1, the full variable domain reads GAGVSQSPRYKVAKRGQDVALRCDPISGHVSLFWYQQALGQGPEFLTYFQNEAQLDKSGLPSDRFFAERPEGSVSTLKIQRTQQEDSAVYLCASSLDRRGGYNEQFFGPGTRLTVL.

The rearrangement joins TRBV6-5 to TRBJ1-2, with 7 nucleotides matching TRBD1. The V segment lost 2 bases and the J segment 0 bases; nucleotides outside the gene matches: 6. The CDR3 loop spans 16 amino acids. Per the germline V gene, CDR1 is MNHEY and CDR2 is SVGAGI. The chain's CDR3 is CASSYRGQYANYGYTF. The CDR3 bases are TGTGCCAGCAGTTACAGGGGGCAGTACGCTAACTATGGCTACACCTTC.

The chain links TRBV7-8 to TRBJ1-2; no definite D call. The germline V gene has CDR1 SGHVS and CDR2 FQNEAQ. The CDR3 spans 13 residues. Deletions cut 8 bases from V and 2 bases from J, with 12 bases between. The CDR3 DNA sequence: TGTGCCAGCTCGTCACATTCGAACTATGGCTACACCTTC. Protein sequence: CASSSHSNYGYTF.

This clone turned up a few times. The chain couples TRBV5-1 to TRBJ2-1; the match to TRBD2 covers 9 bases. V lost 0 bases and J lost 2; bases outside the gene matches: 3. Germline CDR1 and CDR2: SGHRS and YFSETQ. The length of the CDR3 is 16 residues. CDR3 residues: CASSLAASGTYNEQFF. The CDR3 DNA follows: TGCGCCAGCAGCTTGGCGGCTAGCGGGACCTACAATGAGCAGTTCTTC.

The chain joins TRBV10-2 to TRBJ2-3; TRBD2 might be the D (7 bases). The CDR3 extends over 14 amino acids. Germline V gene lookup returns CDR1 WSHSY and CDR2 SAAADI. The V and J ends lost 7 bases and 2 bases respectively, with 13 bases between them. CDR3 DNA sequence: TGCGCCAGCAAGGGGGGGGTGGACACAGATACGCAGTATTTT. Its protein product is CASKGGVDTDTQYF.